These 12 T cell receptor beta chains share one sample of origin, sequenced in a study of blood T cell repertoires in COVID-19 (dated by TCRdb to about 2020). Libraries were constructed by the immunoSEQ multiplex PCR assay. TCRdb holds this immuneACCESS table with in-frame rearrangements only. Some clones are missing; in checked studies, unresolved V genes explain under half, and the rest has no known cause. In all, the sample holds fewer than 80,000 clones, and 74% of those were seen once. Of the sample, roughly 28% falls within the top ten clones. Sequencing used peripheral blood. The source of these receptors is a woman older than 75 with acute or convalescent COVID-19.

The genes are TRBV7-2 and TRBJ2-3; 7 bases line up with TRBD1. V gave up 4 bases and J gave up 2 bases; unmatched junction bases: 3. The CDR3 spans 14 residues. Germline V gene data show CDR1 as SGHTA and CDR2 as FQGNSA. The CDR3 sequence: CASSSQGNTDTQYF. For the CDR3, the DNA is TGTGCCAGCAGCTCACAGGGGAACACAGATACGCAGTATTTT. The complete variable domain, with remaining parts taken from reference TRBV7-2 and TRBJ2-3, reads GAGVSQSPSNKVTEKGKDVELRCDPISGHTALYWYRQSLGQGLEFLIYFQGNSAPDKSGLPSDRFSAERTGGSVSTLTIQRTQQEDSAVYLCASSSQGNTDTQYFGPGTRLTVL.

CDR3 residues: CASRPLRGTEQYF. In DNA, the CDR3 is TGTGCCAGCAGACCCCTCCGGGGTACAGAGCAGTACTTC. J is TRBJ2-7 and V is TRBV6-5, with TRBD2 as a possible D gene (5 bases). Trimming took 6 bases from V and 7 from J, leaving 16 bases between them. This CDR3 spans 13 amino acids. Per germline, CDR1 MNHEY and CDR2 SVGAGI.

The V call is TRBV4-2, the J call TRBJ2-3; D is uncertain. Germline V CDR1 and CDR2: LGHNA, YNFKEQ. The germline V and J ends were trimmed by 0 bases and 5 bases, with 9 bases remaining between them. The CDR3 runs to 14 residues. The CDR3 loop reads CASSQEGARDTQYF. The CDR3 DNA reads TGTGCCAGCAGCCAAGAGGGCGCCAGAGATACGCAGTATTTT.

This clone occurred a few times. The J gene is TRBJ2-7, the V gene TRBV5-1; weak D call: TRBD2 (5 bases). The CDR3 contains 13 residues. Germline CDR1 and CDR2: SGHRS and YFSETQ. Deletions cut 2 bases from V and 5 bases from J, with 11 bases between. Here the CDR3 reads CASSLPSFDEQYF. Written as DNA, the CDR3 is TGCGCCAGCAGCTTACCTAGCTTCGACGAGCAGTACTTC.

The chain carries TRBV5-1 and TRBJ2-7, with 7 nucleotides matching TRBD2. Germline V CDR1 and CDR2: SGHRS, YFSETQ. CDR3 length: 16 residues. The junction had 11 bases not matched to a gene; V was cut back by 4 bases and J by 1 base. The CDR3, as DNA: TGCGCCAGCAGCCGGGAAGGCGGGAGTTCGTCCTACGAGCAGTACTTC. Translation gives CASSREGGSSSYEQYF.

V gene TRBV5-1 combines with J gene TRBJ2-6, with D hard to call. The V gene's germline CDR1 is SGHRS and CDR2 YFSETQ. V lost 6 bases and J lost 0, with 4 bases in between. The CDR3 runs to 13 residues. Here the CDR3 reads CASTVSGANVLTF. As DNA, the CDR3 is TGCGCCAGCACCGTCTCTGGGGCCAACGTCCTGACTTTC.

This clone occurred once. This sequence joins TRBV27 and TRBJ2-3; no reliable D call. This CDR3 is 13 amino acids long. V lost 3 bases and J 5 bases, leaving 9 bases between the germline ends. The germline V gene has CDR1 MNHEY and CDR2 SMNVEV (reference sequence). In DNA, the CDR3 is TGTGCCAGCAGTTTCCGATTTAGAGATACGCAGTATTTT. Its translation is CASSFRFRDTQYF.

This clone was recorded only once. V and J are TRBV6-1 and TRBJ2-3; 9 bases are a match to TRBD2. Germline V CDR1 and CDR2: MNHNS, SASEGT. The CDR3 runs 14 residues. The V gene end was trimmed by 0 bases and the J gene end by 7 bases; junction bases not matched to a gene: 2. CDR3 coding DNA: TGTGCCAGCAGTGAAGCGGGACTAGCACATACGCAGTATTTT. Amino acid sequence: CASSEAGLAHTQYF.

The chain recombines TRBV13 with TRBJ2-5; 11 bases are a match to TRBD1. The CDR3 contains 16 residues. The junction had 7 bases not matched to a gene; V was cut back by 6 bases and J by 1 base. The germline gives CDR1 PRHDT, CDR2 FYEKMQ (reference sequence). CDR3 amino acids: CASRSGTGGFQETQYF. The CDR3 DNA reads as TGTGCCAGCAGGTCCGGGACAGGGGGTTTCCAAGAGACCCAGTACTTC.

The chain carries TRBV5-1 and TRBJ2-4, with D maybe TRBD1 (6 bases). V dropped 0 bases and J dropped 4 bases, with 8 bases sitting between them. Germline values: CDR1 SGHRS, CDR2 YFSETQ. The CDR3 runs 14 residues. Written as DNA, the CDR3 is TGCGCCAGCAGCTTGGGGACAGTTAAAAACATTCAGTACTTC. It specifies CASSLGTVKNIQYF. The whole variable domain, remainder taken from reference TRBV5-1 and TRBJ2-4, is KAGVTQTPRYLIKTRGQQVTLSCSPISGHRSVSWYQQTPGQGLQFLFEYFSETQRNKGNFPGRFSGRQFSNSRSEMNVSTLELGDSALYLCASSLGTVKNIQYFGAGTRLSVL.

The chain employs TRBV19 and TRBJ2-5, with D perhaps matching TRBD2 (6 bases). Germline lookup yields CDR1 LNHDA and CDR2 SQIVND (reference sequence). This CDR3 contains 13 residues. V was pared by 10 bases and J by 4 bases, with 16 bases between. CDR3 sequence reads: CATLDGGGETQYF. CDR3 in DNA: TGTGCCACCCTTGACGGGGGTGGAGAGACCCAGTACTTC.

CDR3 residues: CASSLSFYRGLGDTQYF. The CDR3 bases are TGTGCCAGCAGTTTATCCTTCTACAGGGGGCTTGGAGATACGCAGTATTTT. The chain couples TRBV27 to TRBJ2-3; 9 bases are a match to TRBD1. Germline V CDR1 and CDR2: MNHEY, SMNVEV (reference sequence). V gave up 0 bases and J gave up 5 bases; unmatched junction bases: 9. The CDR3 loop spans 17 amino acids.